The 19 T cell receptor beta chains listed next were all sequenced from one sample in a study of cytomegalovirus exposure and HLA in healthy donors. In the PCR, 60 Vbeta and 13 Jbeta primers were used. The method was immunoSEQ multiplex PCR; TCRdb's version includes in-frame clones alone and lacks a portion of them. The data contain some 120,000 clones, 83% of them seen just once; the ten biggest clones take up roughly 4%. The sample was PBMCs. The receptor set was obtained from a middle-aged woman in good health and CMV-seropositive.

V is TRBV10-3 and J is TRBJ1-5, with 8 bases fitting TRBD1. This CDR3 has 14 residues. Trimming cost V 3 bases and J 6 bases; bases outside gene matches: 4. Germline values: CDR1 ENHRY, CDR2 SYGVKD. Here the CDR3 reads CAISEGQGSQPQHF. The CDR3 nucleotides read TGTGCCATCAGTGAAGGACAGGGTAGTCAGCCCCAGCATTTT.

The chain has TRBV20-1 and TRBJ2-1; D gene ambiguous. CDR1 is DFQATT, CDR2 SNEGSKA, per germline (reference sequence). Trimming shortened V by 3 bases and J by 5 bases, and 5 bases separated the two germline ends. CDR3 length equals 11 residues. CDR3 residues: CSASDNNEQFF. CDR3 in DNA: TGCAGTGCTAGCGACAACAATGAGCAGTTCTTC.

The V call is TRBV10-3, the J call TRBJ1-5; 7 positions match TRBD1. Germline V CDR1 and CDR2: ENHRY, SYGVKD. The CDR3 consists of 15 residues. Trimming took 4 bases from V and 4 from J; bases not matched to a gene: 7. CDR3 DNA sequence: TGTGCCATCAGTGTGACCGGGACAGAGAATCAGCCCCAGCATTTT. It translates to CAISVTGTENQPQHF.

This sequence joins TRBV12-5 and TRBJ2-7, with 7 bases aligning to TRBD1. The V and J ends lost 2 bases and 1 base, in that order; junction bases with no gene match: 5. Germline V gene lookup returns CDR1 LGHNT and CDR2 FRNRAP. This CDR3 contains 15 residues. The CDR3 coding sequence is TGTGCTAGTGGTTTGTGGGGCAGGGGGTCCTACGAGCAGTACTTC. It translates to CASGLWGRGSYEQYF.

The chain employs TRBV2 and TRBJ2-5; no clear D gene. The germline V gene has CDR1 SNHLY and CDR2 FYNNEI. The CDR3 has 11 residues. Trimming took 7 bases from V and 5 from J, leaving 8 bases between them. CDR3 residues: CASTNQETQYF. The CDR3 bases are TGTGCCAGCACCAATCAGGAGACCCAGTACTTC.

The chain couples TRBV2 to TRBJ2-7; 7 positions agree with TRBD1. Per germline, CDR1 SNHLY and CDR2 FYNNEI. The V and J ends lost 4 bases and 3 bases, in that order; junction bases with no gene match: 9. The CDR3 is made up of 15 amino acids. CDR3 region: CASSGFRDRHYEQYF. CDR3 coding DNA: TGTGCCAGCAGTGGATTTCGGGACAGACACTACGAGCAGTACTTC.

This chain links TRBV5-6 with TRBJ2-5; a possible D gene is TRBD2 (5 bases). Trimming removed 4 bases at V and 4 bases at J, with 23 bases between. The CDR3 consists of 17 residues. CDR1 and CDR2 from the germline V gene are SGHDT and YYEEEE. CDR3 nucleotide sequence: TGTGCCAGCAGCCTGACGGGGTTGGGGTTTCTAGGAGAGACCCAGTACTTC. Its protein product is CASSLTGLGFLGETQYF.

The chain couples TRBV7-9 to TRBJ2-2, with TRBD2 as a possible D gene (7 bases). CDR1 and CDR2 from the germline V gene are SEHNR and FQNEAQ (reference sequence). The germline V and J ends were trimmed by 6 bases and 3 bases, with 17 bases remaining between them. This CDR3 contains 16 residues. The CDR3 DNA reads as TGTGCCAGCAGACTAGTGGGGGGGCCCGACACCGGGGAGCTGTTTTTT. It specifies CASRLVGGPDTGELFF.

This clone was seen more than once but under ten times. The chain couples TRBV30 to TRBJ2-2, with D perhaps matching TRBD2 (5 bases). Germline CDR1 is GTSNPN and CDR2 is SVGIG (reference sequence). The CDR3 runs to 13 residues. Trimming removed 2 bases at V and 6 bases at J, with 10 bases between. The CDR3 region is CAWSRGSPGELFF. DNA for the CDR3: TGTGCCTGGAGTCGAGGGTCCCCCGGGGAGCTGTTTTTT. Complete variable domain (other parts from reference TRBV30 and TRBJ2-2): SQTIHQWPATLVQPVGSPLSLECTVEGTSNPNLYWYRQAAGRGLQLLFYSVGIGQISSEVPQNLSASRPQDRQFILSSKKLLLSDSGFYLCAWSRGSPGELFFGEGSRLTVL.

J is TRBJ2-1 and V is TRBV5-1, with TRBD1 matching over 8 bases. After removal of 2 bases from V and 1 base from J, the junction contained 2 bases not matched to a gene. This CDR3 spans 15 amino acids. Germline CDR1 SGHRS, CDR2 YFSETQ. The CDR3 protein is CASSLTGGSYNEQFF. CDR3 DNA sequence: TGCGCCAGCAGCTTAACAGGGGGATCCTACAATGAGCAGTTCTTC.

This chain links TRBV5-1 with TRBJ2-1; TRBD2 matches 13 bases. Losses at the gene ends were 7 bases for V and 9 bases for J; bases not matched to a gene: 7. The CDR3 loop spans 14 amino acids. Germline CDR1 reads SGHRS; CDR2 reads YFSETQ. CDR3 residues: CASAGTSGASEQFF. CDR3 bases: TGCGCCAGCGCCGGGACTAGCGGGGCGTCTGAGCAGTTCTTC.

This chain links TRBV5-5 with TRBJ1-5; 7 positions match TRBD1. This CDR3 contains 16 residues. The germline CDR1 and CDR2 sequences are SGHKS and YYEKEE (reference sequence). With 0 bases clipped from V and 4 bases from J, the junction kept 7 bases outside the gene matches. The CDR3 DNA is TGTGCCAGCAGCTTGGGTGGGACAGAAGGGAATCAGCCCCAGCATTTT. Residues: CASSLGGTEGNQPQHF. Full variable domain (missing parts from reference TRBV5-5 and TRBJ1-5): DAGVTQSPTHLIKTRGQQVTLRCSPISGHKSVSWYQQVLGQGPQFIFQYYEKEERGRGNFPDRFSARQFPNYSSELNVNALLLGDSALYLCASSLGGTEGNQPQHFGDGTRLSIL.

This clone turned up a few times. V is TRBV5-1 and J is TRBJ1-1; D call uncertain. This CDR3 contains 14 residues. Trimming pared 2 bases from V and 3 bases from J, leaving 11 bases between. Germline CDR1 reads SGHRS; CDR2 reads YFSETQ. The CDR3 loop is CASSLFPTDTEAFF. CDR3 nucleotide sequence: TGCGCCAGCAGCTTATTCCCAACGGACACTGAAGCTTTCTTT.

The V and J genes are TRBV7-6 and TRBJ2-1, with D perhaps matching TRBD2 (6 bases). Germline assignment: CDR1 SGHVS and CDR2 FNYEAQ. This CDR3 has 16 residues. Trimming shortened V by 6 bases and J by 2 bases, and 17 bases separated the two germline ends. CDR3 region: CASSRGRAGTYNEQFF. The CDR3, as DNA: TGTGCCAGCAGTCGTGGCCGGGCGGGAACCTACAATGAGCAGTTCTTC. Using reference TRBV7-6 and TRBJ2-1 for the parts outside the CDR3, the full variable domain is GAGVSQSPRYKVTKRGQDVALRCDPISGHVSLYWYRQALGQGPEFLTYFNYEAQQDKSGLPNDRFSAERPEGSISTLTIQRTEQRDSAMYRCASSRGRAGTYNEQFFGPGTRLTVL.

Comment on this clone: One end of the junction varies from germline; a read error may be responsible. The V and J genes are TRBV7-7 and TRBJ2-2; D uncertain. The CDR3 extends over 15 amino acids. Germline V gene sequence: CDR1 SSHAT, CDR2 FNYEAQ (reference sequence). The CDR3 DNA is TGTGCTAGCAGCTTAATGGCCGCGAACACCGGGGAGCTGTTTTTT. Translated, it gives CASSLMAANTGELFF.

V gene TRBV28 combines with J gene TRBJ2-7; 7 nucleotides line up with TRBD1. Trimming at V came to 6 bases and at J to 2 bases, leaving 10 bases not matched to a gene. The CDR3 spans 15 residues. Germline assignment: CDR1 MDHEN and CDR2 SYDVKM. CDR3 protein: CASRTTGVETYEQYF. CDR3 nucleotides: TGTGCCAGCAGGACAACAGGGGTTGAGACCTACGAGCAGTACTTC.

V and J are TRBV30 and TRBJ1-1; 8 nucleotides match TRBD1. The germline gives CDR1 GTSNPN, CDR2 SVGIG (reference sequence). CDR3 length: 16 residues. With V trimmed by 2 bases and J by 1 base, 9 bases remained unmatched. DNA for the CDR3: TGTGCCTGGAGTCTATGGGGAGGGACAGGGAACACTGAAGCTTTCTTT. Translation gives CAWSLWGGTGNTEAFF.

This chain connects TRBV7-9 to TRBJ1-1; D gene ambiguous. The germline gives CDR1 SEHNR, CDR2 FQNEAQ (reference sequence). The V and J ends lost 5 bases and 11 bases respectively, with 18 bases between them. The CDR3 runs 13 residues. Written as DNA, the CDR3 is TGTGCCAGCAGCCCCGCGGAAATTTACCGGGCTTTCTTT. This gives the protein CASSPAEIYRAFF.

This clone was seen just once. The rearrangement links TRBV23-1 to TRBJ2-1; D gene unclear. TRBV23-1 is placed among ORFs of uncertain function. This CDR3 comprises 17 residues. Trimming cost V 0 bases and J 3 bases, with 15 bases left between them. The CDR3 here is CASSQSVSPSFYNEQFF. DNA of the CDR3: TGCGCCAGCAGTCAATCGGTGAGCCCCTCTTTCTACAATGAGCAGTTCTTC.